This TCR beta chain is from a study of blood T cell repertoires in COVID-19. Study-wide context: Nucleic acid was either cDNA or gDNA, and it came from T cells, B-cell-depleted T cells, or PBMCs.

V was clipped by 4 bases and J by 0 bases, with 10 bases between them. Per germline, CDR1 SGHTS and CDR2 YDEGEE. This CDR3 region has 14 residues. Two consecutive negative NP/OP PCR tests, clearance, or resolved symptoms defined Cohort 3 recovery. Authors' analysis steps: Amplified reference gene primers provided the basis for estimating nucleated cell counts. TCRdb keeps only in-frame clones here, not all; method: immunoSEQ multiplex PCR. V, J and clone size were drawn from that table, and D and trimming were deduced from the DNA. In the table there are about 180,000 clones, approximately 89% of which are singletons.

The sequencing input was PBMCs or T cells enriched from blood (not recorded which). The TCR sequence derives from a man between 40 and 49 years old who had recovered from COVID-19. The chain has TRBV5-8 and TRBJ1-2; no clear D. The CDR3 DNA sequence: TGTGCCAGCAGCCTGCGAGGTGCTAACTATGGCTACACCTTC. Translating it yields CASSLRGANYGYTF.